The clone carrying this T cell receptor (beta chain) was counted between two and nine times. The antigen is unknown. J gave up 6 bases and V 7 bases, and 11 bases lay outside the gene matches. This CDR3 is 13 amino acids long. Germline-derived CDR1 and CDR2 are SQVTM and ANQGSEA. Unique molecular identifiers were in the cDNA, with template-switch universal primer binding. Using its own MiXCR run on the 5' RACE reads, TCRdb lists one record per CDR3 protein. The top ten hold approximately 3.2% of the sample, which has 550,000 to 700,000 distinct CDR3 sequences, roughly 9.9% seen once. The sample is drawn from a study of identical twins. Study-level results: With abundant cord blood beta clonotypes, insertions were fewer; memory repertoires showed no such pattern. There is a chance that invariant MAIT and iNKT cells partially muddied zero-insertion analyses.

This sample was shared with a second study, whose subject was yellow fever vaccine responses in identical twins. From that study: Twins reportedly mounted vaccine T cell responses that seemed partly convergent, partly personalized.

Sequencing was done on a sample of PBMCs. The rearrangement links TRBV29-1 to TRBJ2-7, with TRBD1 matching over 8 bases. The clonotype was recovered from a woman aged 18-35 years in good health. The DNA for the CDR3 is TGCAGCGGGGGGACAGGTAATTCCCTCGAGCAGTACTTC. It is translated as CSGGTGNSLEQYF.